The clone carrying this T cell receptor beta chain has a count of ten or more. Template switching, a step in the protocol, added a universal primer site, and cDNA carried unique molecular identifiers. TCRdb used MiXCR to reprocess the 5' RACE reads, holding one entry per CDR3 protein. The sample lists over 600,000 distinct CDR3 sequences, 21% occurring once. CDR3 length: 15 residues. Germline CDR1 SQVTM, CDR2 ANQGSEA. The trim removed 4 bases at V and 5 bases at J, leaving 9 bases unmatched. This sample was included in a study of identical twins. These data were likewise used in another study, on T cells expressing NK-cell markers. That work contributes: A range of about 1.0-7.0% of CD8+ T cells consisted of dominant NKG2C+ clonotypes in 6 or 7 donors.

The chain recombines TRBV29-1 with TRBJ2-7, with TRBD2 matching over 12 bases. What was sequenced was PBMCs. This clonotype was obtained from a young woman in good health. DNA for the CDR3: TGCAGCGTTGTCTCCGCTAGCGGGAGGGACCACGAGCAGTACTTC. Its translation is CSVVSASGRDHEQYF.